Sequencing of this T cell receptor (beta chain) was carried out in a study of cytomegalovirus exposure and HLA in healthy donors. Across the study: Sequencing of roughly 180 million T cells in an earlier analysis found around 100 million unique TCR beta sequences. Study-wide results and caveats: Differences between HLA loci emerged in a later analysis of TCR association rates, with DRB1 most and HLA-C fewest.

This PCR relied on a set of 60 Vbeta primers and 13 Jbeta primers. TCRdb's copy holds only in-frame clones and misses some; the assay was immunoSEQ multiplex PCR. The sample yields 150,000 to 200,000 clones, under 85% seen once. Regarding this clone: The antigen remains unidentified. Mismatch with germline at one junction end may stem from a read error.

This CDR3 has 12 amino acids. Germline values: CDR1 MGHDK, CDR2 SYGVNS. Sequenced sample: PBMCs. This sequence joins TRBV25-1 and TRBJ1-1, with D unclear. The source of this sequence is a female donor in good health and CMV-seronegative. CDR3 coding DNA: TGTGCCAGCAGTGAAAGTTTCGCTGAAGCTTCCTTT. Translated: CASSESFAEASF.